This T cell receptor (beta chain) was sequenced during a study of cytomegalovirus exposure and HLA in healthy donors. Researchers ran the PCR with 60 Vbeta and 13 Jbeta primers. Per the original data handling: Unique TCR beta chains numbered approximately 76 million in a later analysis, with roughly 9.9 million shared. Assay: immunoSEQ multiplex PCR; the TCRdb copy retains only in-frame clones and omits some. V, J and clone size reflect that table, while D and trimming were determined from the DNA. The sample includes 99,000 or so clones, approximately 83% of them seen just once. The germline CDR1 and CDR2 sequences are SEHNR and FQNEAQ (reference sequence). This CDR3 spans 14 amino acids. V lost 10 bases and J lost 3, with 13 bases in between. As regards this clone: Its matching antigen is unknown.

Study-wide findings and caveats: Across donors, most TCRs were seen rarely, yet some public ones were widespread. Prior analysis indicated that the majority of TCR beta V segments exhibited productivity approximately 87% or approximately 30% of the time. HLA alleles were associated with 15,000 to 20,000 TCR beta sequences in a later analysis at 0.05 false discovery rate.

The sequence derives from a female donor in good health and CMV-seropositive. This chain connects TRBV7-9 to TRBJ1-6; a possible D gene is TRBD1 (5 bases). Specimen: PBMCs. CDR3 DNA: TGTGCCACTTCACAGGTTGACTATAATTCACCCCTCCACTTT. Its protein product is CATSQVDYNSPLHF. Together with reference TRBV7-9 and TRBJ1-6, the CDR3 gives the full variable domain: DTGVSQNPRHKITKRGQNVTFRCDPISEHNRLYWYRQTLGQGPEFLTYFQNEAQLEKSRLLSDRFSAERPKGSFSTLEIQRTEQGDSAMYLCATSQVDYNSPLHFGNGTRLTVT.